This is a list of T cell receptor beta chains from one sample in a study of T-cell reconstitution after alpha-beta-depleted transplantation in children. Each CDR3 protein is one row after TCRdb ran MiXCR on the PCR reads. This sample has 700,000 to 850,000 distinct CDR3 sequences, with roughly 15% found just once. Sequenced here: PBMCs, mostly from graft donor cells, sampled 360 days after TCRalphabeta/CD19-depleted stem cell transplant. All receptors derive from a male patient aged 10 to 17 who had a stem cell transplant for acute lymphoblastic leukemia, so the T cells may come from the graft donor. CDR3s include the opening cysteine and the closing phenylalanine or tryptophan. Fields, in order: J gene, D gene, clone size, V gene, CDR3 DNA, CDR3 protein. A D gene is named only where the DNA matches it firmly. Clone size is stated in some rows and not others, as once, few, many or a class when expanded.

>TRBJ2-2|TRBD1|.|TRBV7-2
TGTGCCAGCAGCTTACGGCCGACAGGGGGCCCCGGGGAGCTGTTTTTT
CASSLRPTGGPGELFF
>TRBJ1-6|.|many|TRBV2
TGTGCCACCCAGGGGAGGGAGGAGCTCCTCCACTTT
CATQGREELLHF
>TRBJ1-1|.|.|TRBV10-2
TGCGCCAGCAGTGAGAAGAGCCTGGGAGCTTTCTTT
CASSEKSLGAFF
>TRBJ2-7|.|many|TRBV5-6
TGTGCCAGCAGCTTGTTGGGAGTGGCCTACGAGCAGTACTTC
CASSLLGVAYEQYF
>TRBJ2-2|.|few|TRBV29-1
TGCAGCGTTGTAAGAGGACGGACCGGGGAGCTGTTTTTT
CSVVRGRTGELFF
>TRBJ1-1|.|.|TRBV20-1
TGCAGTGCTCCTCAGACACTCTTGAACACTGAAGCTTTCTTT
CSAPQTLLNTEAFF
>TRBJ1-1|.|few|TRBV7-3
TGTGCCAGCAGCTTAACAGAAATGAACACTGAAGCTTTCTTT
CASSLTEMNTEAFF
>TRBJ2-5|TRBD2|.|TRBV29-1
TGCAGCGTTCTGGGAGGGTACGAGACCCAGTACTTC
CSVLGGYETQYF
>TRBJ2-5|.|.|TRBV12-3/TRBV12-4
TGTGCCAGCAGTTTAGTGGTCCGAGGCCGTGGGATCTTC
CASSLVVRGRGIF
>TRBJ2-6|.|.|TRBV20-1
TGCAGTGCTAGAGATGGGCAGAGGACTGGGGCCAACGTCCTGACTTTC
CSARDGQRTGANVLTF
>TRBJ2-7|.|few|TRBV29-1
TGCAGTACCACCGACGGAACCTACGAGCAGTACTTC
CSTTDGTYEQYF
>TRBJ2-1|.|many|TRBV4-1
TGCGCCAGCAGCCCCCAAGCGGCGGTTTTCTACAATGAGCAGTTCTTC
CASSPQAAVFYNEQFF
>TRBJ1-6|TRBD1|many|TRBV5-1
TGTGCCAGCAGCTTGACAGGGTATAATTCACCCCTCCACTTT
CASSLTGYNSPLHF
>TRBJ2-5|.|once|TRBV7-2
TGTGCCAGCAGCTTGGCCCTCCGGCCGTCAGAGACCCAGTACTTC
CASSLALRPSETQYF
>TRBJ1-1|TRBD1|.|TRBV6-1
TGTGCCAGCAGCCGGGACAGGGGGCGGTTGGTCACTGAAGCTTTCTTT
CASSRDRGRLVTEAFF
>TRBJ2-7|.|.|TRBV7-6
TGTGCCAGCAGCATCTCCGGGACGGTCGGTGTGTGGTACTTC
CASSISGTVGVWYF
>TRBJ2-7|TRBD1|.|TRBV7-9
TGTGCCAGCAGTCCGACGGGGACAGGGATCGACGAGCAGTACTTC
CASSPTGTGIDEQYF
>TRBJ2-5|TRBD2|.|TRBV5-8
TGTGCCAGCAGACGACTAGCGGTCCAAGAGACCCAGTACTTC
CASRRLAVQETQYF
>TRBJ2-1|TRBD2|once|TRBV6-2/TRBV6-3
TGTGCCAGCAGTTACTTAAGACTAGCGGGCCCAAAGAGCTCCTACAATGAGCAGTTCTTC
CASSYLRLAGPKSSYNEQFF
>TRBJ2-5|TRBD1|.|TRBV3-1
TGTGCCAGCAGCCAAACGCTGGGTAGGACAGGGGAAGAGACCCAGTACTTC
CASSQTLGRTGEETQYF
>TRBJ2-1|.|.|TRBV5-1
TGCGCCAGCAGCTTGGTCCAGGAGTTCTCCTACAATGAGCAGTTCTTC
CASSLVQEFSYNEQFF
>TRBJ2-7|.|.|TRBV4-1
TGCGCCAGCAGCCAGCCAAGGGCAAGAGTCTACGAGCAGTACTTC
CASSQPRARVYEQYF
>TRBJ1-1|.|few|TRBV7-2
TGTGCCAGCAGCTTCAGGGTCTCGAACACTGAAGCTTTCTTT
CASSFRVSNTEAFF
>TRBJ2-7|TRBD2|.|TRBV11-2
TGTGCCAGCACCGGGACTAGCTACGAGCAGTACTTC
CASTGTSYEQYF
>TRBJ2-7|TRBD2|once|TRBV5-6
TGTGCCAGCAGCTGGGGACTAGCGGGAGGGTCCCCCTACGAGCAGTACTTC
CASSWGLAGGSPYEQYF
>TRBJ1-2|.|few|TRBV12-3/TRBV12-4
TGTGCCAGCAGTTTCAAAGGGGGGGCAGTTGGCTACACCTTC
CASSFKGGAVGYTF
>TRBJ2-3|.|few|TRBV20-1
TGCAGTGCTAGAGTCCCAGCGTCTAGCACAGATACGCAGTATTTT
CSARVPASSTDTQYF
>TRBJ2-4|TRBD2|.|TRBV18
TGTGCCAGCTCACTCCGAGAGACTAGCGGGAGGGCCATCTTAGCCAAAAACATTCAGTACTTC
CASSLRETSGRAILAKNIQYF
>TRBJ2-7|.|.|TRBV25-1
TGTGCCAGCAGTGAACAGGCAGGGGGGCGCGACGAGCAGTACTTC
CASSEQAGGRDEQYF
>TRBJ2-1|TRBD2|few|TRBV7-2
TGTGCCAGCAGCCGCATCCTAGCGGGAGGGATCAATGAGCAGTTCTTC
CASSRILAGGINEQFF